This passage covers 2 T cell receptor beta chains from one sample sequenced in a study of blood T cell repertoires in COVID-19. Clones were sequenced by immunoSEQ multiplex PCR, and TCRdb holds only the in-frame ones, with some missing. The repertoire holds roughly 120,000 clones, with around 86% as singletons. Sequencing input: peripheral blood. These receptors were taken from a woman in her 70s with acute or convalescent COVID-19.

V usage is TRBV7-9 and J usage is TRBJ2-3, with TRBD2 as a possible D gene (6 bases). From germline, CDR1 is SEHNR and CDR2 FQNEAQ (reference sequence). This CDR3 spans 17 amino acids. V lost 4 bases, J lost 2 bases, and 19 bases lay in between. The DNA for the CDR3 is TGTGCCAGCAGCTCGTTGGCCGGGACTTTCTTCACAGATACGCAGTATTTT. The encoded protein is CASSSLAGTFFTDTQYF. Complete variable domain (other parts from reference TRBV7-9 and TRBJ2-3): DTGVSQNPRHKITKRGQNVTFRCDPISEHNRLYWYRQTLGQGPEFLTYFQNEAQLEKSRLLSDRFSAERPKGSFSTLEIQRTEQGDSAMYLCASSSLAGTFFTDTQYFGPGTRLTVL.

Concerning this clone: One junction end disagrees with the germline gene, perhaps due to a read error. CDR3 coding DNA: TGTGCCAGCAGCCAAACAGGGGCCAGCAGTCAGCCCCAGCATTTT. This codes for CASSQTGASSQPQHF. The genes are TRBV7-2 and TRBJ1-5; 7 nucleotides match TRBD1. The CDR3 runs to 15 residues. The germline V gene has CDR1 SGHTA and CDR2 FQGNSA.